These T cell receptor beta chains were read from a single sample in a study of OX40 agonist ivuxolimab in advanced cancers. Repertoires were generated with immunoSEQ multiplex PCR, while TCRdb's copy carries only in-frame clones and drops some. The sample has about 43,000 clones, 70% to 90% seen once. This material consisted of CD4+ or CD8+ T cells sorted from blood, taken in a trial of the OX40 agonist ivuxolimab. The origin of the receptors is an adult with an advanced solid tumor such as melanoma, head and neck, liver or kidney cancer. Each CDR3 is given with its conserved first and last residue. Each record gives: clone size, D gene, V gene, J gene, CDR3 DNA, CDR3 protein. D genes are given only for firm matches. Part of the rows lack a size; the others show once, few, many or a class for expanded clones.

abundance: NA
d_gene: TRBD2
v_gene: TRBV18
j_gene: TRBJ2-7
CDR3nt: TGTGCCAGCTCACCAGTGAGCGGGAGGGCCTACGAGCAGTACTTC
CDR3aa: CASSPVSGRAYEQYF

abundance: NA
d_gene: TRBD1
v_gene: TRBV28
j_gene: TRBJ1-5
CDR3nt: TGTGCCAGCAGTCCTACAGGGGGGACGGGCCAGCCCCAGCATTTT
CDR3aa: CASSPTGGTGQPQHF

abundance: NA
d_gene: TRBD1
v_gene: TRBV5-4
j_gene: TRBJ1-2
CDR3nt: TGTGCCAGCAGGGACACAGGGGGCGGCTATGGCTACACCTTC
CDR3aa: CASRDTGGGYGYTF

abundance: NA
d_gene: NA
v_gene: TRBV7-2
j_gene: TRBJ2-6
CDR3nt: TGTGCCAGCAGCTTAGAAGCGTCTGGGGCCAACGTCCTGACTTTC
CDR3aa: CASSLEASGANVLTF

abundance: NA
d_gene: TRBD1
v_gene: TRBV29-1
j_gene: TRBJ1-1
CDR3nt: TGCAGCGTTGAGACGGGACAGGGGGCGAACACTGAAGCTTTCTTT
CDR3aa: CSVETGQGANTEAFF

abundance: once
d_gene: TRBD1
v_gene: TRBV5-5
j_gene: TRBJ2-1
CDR3nt: TGTGCCAGCAGCGAACTGACAGGGCAGAATGAGCAGTTCTTC
CDR3aa: CASSELTGQNEQFF

abundance: NA
d_gene: TRBD2
v_gene: TRBV9
j_gene: TRBJ2-1
CDR3nt: TGTGCCAGCAGCGACGATCCCGGGGTAGCGGGAAACTCCTACAATGAGCAGTTCTTC
CDR3aa: CASSDDPGVAGNSYNEQFF

abundance: NA
d_gene: NA
v_gene: TRBV2
j_gene: TRBJ2-3
CDR3nt: TGTGCCAGCAGGGGGTTCGAGGGTGCAGATACGCAGTATTTT
CDR3aa: CASRGFEGADTQYF

abundance: NA
d_gene: TRBD1
v_gene: TRBV29-1
j_gene: TRBJ2-7
CDR3nt: TGCAGCGTTGTTACAGGGGACGTCTACGAGCAGTACTTC
CDR3aa: CSVVTGDVYEQYF

abundance: NA
d_gene: NA
v_gene: TRBV6-5
j_gene: TRBJ2-1
CDR3nt: TGTGCCAGCAGTTACTCGGTGGATCCCTACAATGAGCAGTTCTTC
CDR3aa: CASSYSVDPYNEQFF

abundance: NA
d_gene: NA
v_gene: TRBV7-2
j_gene: TRBJ2-7
CDR3nt: TGTGCCAGCAGCACCACGGGGGTCTACGAGCAGTACTTC
CDR3aa: CASSTTGVYEQYF

abundance: NA
d_gene: NA
v_gene: TRBV9
j_gene: TRBJ2-1
CDR3nt: TGTGCCAGCAGCGTAGGGACTACCGAGCAGTTCTTC
CDR3aa: CASSVGTTEQFF

abundance: NA
d_gene: NA
v_gene: TRBV27
j_gene: TRBJ2-7
CDR3nt: TGTGCCAGCGGACGAGAGGGGCTCTCCTACGAGCAGTACTTC
CDR3aa: CASGREGLSYEQYF

abundance: NA
d_gene: NA
v_gene: TRBV7-5
j_gene: TRBJ1-1
CDR3nt: TGTGTCAGGGGGGCGAGGGCTTTCTTT
CDR3aa: CVRGARAFF

abundance: NA
d_gene: NA
v_gene: TRBV19
j_gene: TRBJ2-1
CDR3nt: TGTGCCAGTAGTACGGGCCTTGGTGGTGAGCAGTTCTTC
CDR3aa: CASSTGLGGEQFF

abundance: NA
d_gene: TRBD1
v_gene: TRBV27
j_gene: TRBJ2-2
CDR3nt: TGTGCCAGTAGACAGGGAGACACCGGGGAGCTGTTTTTT
CDR3aa: CASRQGDTGELFF

abundance: NA
d_gene: NA
v_gene: TRBV19
j_gene: TRBJ1-1
CDR3nt: TGTGCCAGTAGCTTCTTAACACAGGGACCGAACACTGAAGCTTTCTTT
CDR3aa: CASSFLTQGPNTEAFF

abundance: NA
d_gene: TRBD2
v_gene: TRBV4-1
j_gene: TRBJ2-1
CDR3nt: TGCGCCAGCAGCCAACTAGCGGGGTCCTACAATGAGCAGTTCTTC
CDR3aa: CASSQLAGSYNEQFF

abundance: NA
d_gene: NA
v_gene: TRBV4-1
j_gene: TRBJ2-2
CDR3nt: TGCGCCAGCAGCCAGGGAGGAACCGGGGAGCTGTTTTTT
CDR3aa: CASSQGGTGELFF

abundance: NA
d_gene: TRBD1
v_gene: TRBV6-5
j_gene: TRBJ1-4
CDR3nt: TGTGCCAGCAGTTACAACTCAGGGGGCTTAGAAAAACTGTTTTTT
CDR3aa: CASSYNSGGLEKLFF

abundance: NA
d_gene: NA
v_gene: TRBV7-6
j_gene: TRBJ1-1
CDR3nt: TGTGCCAGCAGCTTTATGAACACTGAAGCTTTCTTT
CDR3aa: CASSFMNTEAFF

abundance: NA
d_gene: NA
v_gene: TRBV13
j_gene: TRBJ1-4
CDR3nt: TGTGCCAGCAGCTTAGATTCACGAGAAAAACTGTTTTTT
CDR3aa: CASSLDSREKLFF

abundance: NA
d_gene: NA
v_gene: TRBV11-2
j_gene: TRBJ2-2
CDR3nt: TGTGCCAGCCATGAATCTGACGACGGGGAGCTGTTTTTT
CDR3aa: CASHESDDGELFF

abundance: NA
d_gene: NA
v_gene: TRBV9
j_gene: TRBJ2-7
CDR3nt: TGTGCCAGCAGCGTAGGATCGGGGGCCCACGAGCAGTACTTC
CDR3aa: CASSVGSGAHEQYF

abundance: NA
d_gene: NA
v_gene: TRBV7-9
j_gene: TRBJ1-1
CDR3nt: TGTGCCAGCAGCGGAGGGGATGGGGGGACTGAAGCTTTCTTT
CDR3aa: CASSGGDGGTEAFF

abundance: NA
d_gene: NA
v_gene: TRBV5-6
j_gene: TRBJ2-7
CDR3nt: TGTGCCAGCAGCGATCAGGAGTACGAGCAGTACTTC
CDR3aa: CASSDQEYEQYF

abundance: NA
d_gene: TRBD2
v_gene: TRBV4-1
j_gene: TRBJ2-7
CDR3nt: TGCGCCAGCAGCCAAGCACTAGCGGGGACCTACGAGCAGTACTTC
CDR3aa: CASSQALAGTYEQYF

abundance: NA
d_gene: TRBD1
v_gene: TRBV9
j_gene: TRBJ2-7
CDR3nt: TGTGCCAGCAGCGGCGACAGGGGGCTCCGCCACGAGCAGTACTTC
CDR3aa: CASSGDRGLRHEQYF

abundance: few
d_gene: NA
v_gene: TRBV9
j_gene: TRBJ1-1
CDR3nt: TGTGCCAGCAGCCCGTGGGGGGGCACTGAAGCTTTCTTT
CDR3aa: CASSPWGGTEAFF

abundance: NA
d_gene: NA
v_gene: TRBV2
j_gene: TRBJ1-4
CDR3nt: TGTGCCAGCAGTGGTGACGGGTGGCTGTTTTTT
CDR3aa: CASSGDGWLFF

abundance: NA
d_gene: TRBD1
v_gene: TRBV4-1
j_gene: TRBJ1-2
CDR3nt: TGCGCCAGCAGCCACGGACAGGTGGTGTTTGGCTACACCTTC
CDR3aa: CASSHGQVVFGYTF

abundance: NA
d_gene: TRBD2
v_gene: TRBV5-6
j_gene: TRBJ2-7
CDR3nt: TGTGCCAGCAGCTTGGCCTATAGCGGGAGTGCCGAGCAGTACTTC
CDR3aa: CASSLAYSGSAEQYF

abundance: NA
d_gene: NA
v_gene: TRBV25-1
j_gene: TRBJ2-1
CDR3nt: TGTGCCAGCAGCGGGGGGCGTGAGCAGTTCTTC
CDR3aa: CASSGGREQFF

abundance: few
d_gene: NA
v_gene: TRBV29-1
j_gene: TRBJ1-4
CDR3nt: TGCAGCGTTGAAGTTGGGGAAGAGGTACTGTTTTTT
CDR3aa: CSVEVGEEVLFF

abundance: NA
d_gene: TRBD2
v_gene: TRBV7-8
j_gene: TRBJ2-2
CDR3nt: TGTGCCAGCAGAGCGGGAGCCACCGGGGAGCTGTTTTTT
CDR3aa: CASRAGATGELFF

abundance: few
d_gene: TRBD1
v_gene: TRBV28
j_gene: TRBJ1-1
CDR3nt: TGTGCCAGCAGTTTAAACAGGGACAGAAAGAACACTGAAGCTTTCTTT
CDR3aa: CASSLNRDRKNTEAFF

abundance: NA
d_gene: NA
v_gene: TRBV15
j_gene: TRBJ1-1
CDR3nt: TGTGCCACCAGCAGCCCCCGGGAGAACACTGAAGCTTTCTTT
CDR3aa: CATSSPRENTEAFF

abundance: NA
d_gene: TRBD1
v_gene: TRBV6-6
j_gene: TRBJ1-1
CDR3nt: TGTGCCAGCATGGACAGGGGCGTCACTGAAGCTTTCTTT
CDR3aa: CASMDRGVTEAFF

abundance: NA
d_gene: NA
v_gene: TRBV19
j_gene: TRBJ1-1
CDR3nt: TGTGCCAGTAGTTTTACCGCGGGCTCTGAAGCTTTCTTT
CDR3aa: CASSFTAGSEAFF

abundance: once
d_gene: TRBD2
v_gene: TRBV9
j_gene: TRBJ2-3
CDR3nt: TGTGCCAGCAGCGCGCCGGGACTAGCGGGAGCGGGAGATACGCAGTATTTT
CDR3aa: CASSAPGLAGAGDTQYF

abundance: once
d_gene: NA
v_gene: TRBV27
j_gene: TRBJ2-3
CDR3nt: TGTGCCAGCAGACTCCTGGAGGGACTCCCCCATACGCAGTATTTT
CDR3aa: CASRLLEGLPHTQYF

abundance: once
d_gene: NA
v_gene: TRBV7-9
j_gene: TRBJ2-5
CDR3nt: TGTGCCAGCAGCATCCCGGGACACCAAGAGACCCAGTACTTC
CDR3aa: CASSIPGHQETQYF

abundance: few
d_gene: NA
v_gene: TRBV6-1
j_gene: TRBJ1-3
CDR3nt: TGTGCCAGCAGTGCTGGGCCGGTGTACACCATATATTTT
CDR3aa: CASSAGPVYTIYF

abundance: once
d_gene: NA
v_gene: TRBV6-5
j_gene: TRBJ2-1
CDR3nt: TGTGCCAGCAGTTACTTCTCCGGGATCTCCTACAATGAGCAGTTCTTC
CDR3aa: CASSYFSGISYNEQFF

abundance: NA
d_gene: TRBD1
v_gene: TRBV19
j_gene: TRBJ2-4
CDR3nt: TGTGCCAGTGCCCTGGGACAGGGGGCTAACATTCAGTACTTC
CDR3aa: CASALGQGANIQYF

abundance: NA
d_gene: NA
v_gene: TRBV7-6
j_gene: TRBJ2-2
CDR3nt: TGTGCCAGCAGCTCCGCGGTCGGGGAGCTGTTTTTT
CDR3aa: CASSSAVGELFF

abundance: NA
d_gene: NA
v_gene: TRBV4-1
j_gene: TRBJ1-5
CDR3nt: TGCGCCAGCAGCCAGACCGAAGATCAGCCCCAGCATTTT
CDR3aa: CASSQTEDQPQHF

abundance: NA
d_gene: TRBD2
v_gene: TRBV28
j_gene: TRBJ2-1
CDR3nt: TGTGCCAGCAGCCGGGGGGAAGTGGTAGCGGGAGCCTCCTACAATGAGCAGTTCTTC
CDR3aa: CASSRGEVVAGASYNEQFF

abundance: NA
d_gene: TRBD1
v_gene: TRBV28
j_gene: TRBJ2-7
CDR3nt: TGTGCCAGCAGTTCCCCACAGGGGGAGCCCTCCGAGCAGTACTTC
CDR3aa: CASSSPQGEPSEQYF

abundance: NA
d_gene: NA
v_gene: TRBV7-9
j_gene: TRBJ2-7
CDR3nt: TGTGCCAGCAGCCCCTCCCCGGGAGCGAGCTACGAGCAGTACTTC
CDR3aa: CASSPSPGASYEQYF

abundance: NA
d_gene: TRBD1
v_gene: TRBV9
j_gene: TRBJ1-2
CDR3nt: TGTGCCAGCAGCTCAACAGGGGGCGCGGGCGGCTACACCTTC
CDR3aa: CASSSTGGAGGYTF

abundance: once
d_gene: TRBD2
v_gene: TRBV5-4
j_gene: TRBJ2-1
CDR3nt: TGTGCCAGCAGCTTGGTAGCGGGGGAGAACAATGAGCAGTTCTTC
CDR3aa: CASSLVAGENNEQFF

abundance: NA
d_gene: TRBD1
v_gene: TRBV2
j_gene: TRBJ1-4
CDR3nt: TGTGCCAGCAGTGGATGGACAGGGGGACCGGAAAAACTGTTTTTT
CDR3aa: CASSGWTGGPEKLFF

abundance: medium-sized
d_gene: TRBD1
v_gene: TRBV5-1
j_gene: TRBJ1-1
CDR3nt: TGCGCCAGCAGCCAGCAGGGGGTGGGGACTGAAGCTTTCTTT
CDR3aa: CASSQQGVGTEAFF

abundance: NA
d_gene: NA
v_gene: TRBV27
j_gene: TRBJ2-1
CDR3nt: TGTGCCAGCAGTTTGGGAGTTTCCTACAATGAGCAGTTCTTC
CDR3aa: CASSLGVSYNEQFF